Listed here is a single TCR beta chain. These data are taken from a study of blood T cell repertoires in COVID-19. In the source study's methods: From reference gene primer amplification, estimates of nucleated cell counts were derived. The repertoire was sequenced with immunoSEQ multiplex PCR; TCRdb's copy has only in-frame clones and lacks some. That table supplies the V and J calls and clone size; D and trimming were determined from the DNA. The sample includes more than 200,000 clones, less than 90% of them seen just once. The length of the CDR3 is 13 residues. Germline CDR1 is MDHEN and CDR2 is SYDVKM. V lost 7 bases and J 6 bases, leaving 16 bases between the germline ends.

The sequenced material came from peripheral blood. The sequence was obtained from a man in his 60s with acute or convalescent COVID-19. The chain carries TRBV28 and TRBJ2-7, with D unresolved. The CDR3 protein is CASTPEVAREQYF. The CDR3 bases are TGTGCCAGCACTCCCGAAGTGGCTCGCGAGCAGTACTTC. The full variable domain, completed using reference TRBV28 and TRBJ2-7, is DVKVTQSSRYLVKRTGEKVFLECVQDMDHENMFWYRQDPGLGLRLIYFSYDVKMKEKGDIPEGYSVSREKKERFSLILESASTNQTSMYLCASTPEVAREQYFGPGTRLTVT.